A selection of T cell receptor beta chains follows, all from one sample in a study of T cells in pancreatic ductal adenocarcinoma. TCRdb's table, derived via immunoSEQ multiplex PCR, lists solely in-frame clones and lacks some. The data show around 31,000 clones, 85% to 95% seen once. Sequenced input: PBMCs. Every receptor here comes from a human donor with pancreatic ductal adenocarcinoma. Each CDR3 is given with its conserved first and last residue. Each record gives: J gene, D gene, V gene, clone size, CDR3 length, CDR3 DNA, CDR3 protein. The D gene is left open where the match is weak. Rows give clone size only sometimes, using once, few, many, or a class for an expanded clone.

TRBJ2-5,TRBD2,TRBV6-5,NA,15,TGTGCCAGCAGCTCCGCGGGCGGGAGCCGAGAGACCCAGTACTTC,CASSSAGGSRETQYF
TRBJ1-5,NA,TRBV2,NA,13,TGTGCCAGCAAGCGGTCGAGCAATCAGCCCCAGCATTTT,CASKRSSNQPQHF
TRBJ2-5,NA,TRBV7-7,NA,14,TGTGCTAGCAGCTTAATACAAGGGGAGGAGACCCAGTACTTC,CASSLIQGEETQYF
TRBJ2-2,NA,TRBV28,once,14,TGTGCCAGCAGTTTAGCCCTTACAGTGGCGGAGCTGTTTTTT,CASSLALTVAELFF
TRBJ2-3,TRBD1,TRBV19,once,15,TGTGCCAGTAGTATAGTTGAGACAGGGACAGATACGCAGTATTTT,CASSIVETGTDTQYF
TRBJ2-3,NA,TRBV4-3,NA,17,TGCGCCAGCAGCCCACTGTTGCAGGGGGGGGGAACAGATACGCAGTATTTT,CASSPLLQGGGTDTQYF
TRBJ1-2,TRBD1,TRBV4-2,NA,15,TGTGCCAGCAGCTTGGCGAGGACAGGGATGGATGGCTACACCTTC,CASSLARTGMDGYTF
TRBJ2-3,TRBD2,TRBV4-1,few,22,TGCGCCAGCAGCCAAGATTCCCCGGGACTAGCGGGAGGGCCCGTGAGCACAGATACGCAGTATTTT,CASSQDSPGLAGGPVSTDTQYF
TRBJ2-7,NA,TRBV11-3,NA,14,TGTGCCAGCAGCTTAGATGACAAATCCTACGAGCAGTACTTC,CASSLDDKSYEQYF
TRBJ2-7,TRBD2,TRBV7-9,NA,17,TGTGCCAGCAGCTTCTCTCCCGGGACTAGCGTCTCCTACGAGCAGTACTTC,CASSFSPGTSVSYEQYF
TRBJ2-1,TRBD2,TRBV11-3,NA,16,TGTGCCAGCAGCCCCCGGGGGGAGAGGTCCAACAATGAGCAGTTCTTC,CASSPRGERSNNEQFF
TRBJ1-2,TRBD1,TRBV6-1,NA,15,TGTGCCAGCAGGGACGGGACAGGGAGGAACTATGGCTACACCTTC,CASRDGTGRNYGYTF
TRBJ2-2,NA,TRBV9,once,15,TGTGCCAGCAGCGTAAACTCTGTGGGCTCCGGGGAGCTGTTTTTT,CASSVNSVGSGELFF
TRBJ1-2,NA,TRBV6-5,NA,14,TGTGCCAGCAGTTACTCGGGTACGAACTATGGCTACACCTTC,CASSYSGTNYGYTF
TRBJ2-7,TRBD1,TRBV11-2,NA,15,TGTGCCAGCAGCTTCCCCGGGACAGGGGCCTACGAGCAGTACTTC,CASSFPGTGAYEQYF
TRBJ2-5,TRBD2,TRBV19,NA,15,TGTGCCAGTAGTATCTTTGGGACTACCCAAGAGACCCAGTACTTC,CASSIFGTTQETQYF
TRBJ2-1,TRBD2,TRBV4-2,NA,17,TGTGCCAGCAGCCAGGTGGGCTTAGCGGGAGACAACAATGAGCAGTTCTTC,CASSQVGLAGDNNEQFF
TRBJ2-7,TRBD1,TRBV7-2,NA,15,TGTGCCAGCAGCCGAATACGGACAGGGGGCTACGAGCAGTACTTC,CASSRIRTGGYEQYF
TRBJ2-2,NA,TRBV7-2,NA,15,TGTGCCAGCAGCCCGCTTGTGGGAAACACCGGGGAGCTGTTTTTT,CASSPLVGNTGELFF
TRBJ2-7,NA,TRBV18,NA,16,TGTGCCAGCTCACCAGCGGGACAAGCCGATCCCTACGAGCAGTACTTC,CASSPAGQADPYEQYF
TRBJ2-3,TRBD1,TRBV29-1,NA,13,TGCAGCGTTGGGGACAGGGGGCCAGATACGCAGTATTTT,CSVGDRGPDTQYF
TRBJ2-4,TRBD1,TRBV5-4,NA,14,TGTGCCAGCAGCTCAAGACAGGGGGATGGCATTCAGTACTTC,CASSSRQGDGIQYF
TRBJ2-7,NA,TRBV6-4,NA,12,TGTGCCAGCGAGGGGCCCTCCTACGAGCAGTACTTC,CASEGPSYEQYF
TRBJ2-1,NA,TRBV7-2,NA,13,TGTGCCAGCAGCTTTCAATCCGGCAATGAGCAGTTCTTC,CASSFQSGNEQFF
TRBJ2-1,TRBD2,TRBV27,NA,15,TGTGCCAGCAGTTCACGACTAGCTTCTGACGATGAGCAGTTCTTC,CASSSRLASDDEQFF
TRBJ2-7,NA,TRBV7-5,NA,15,TGTGCCAGAAGCCCGCCGGGACAGGGCTCCTACGAGCAGTACTTC,CARSPPGQGSYEQYF
TRBJ2-7,TRBD1,TRBV15,once,14,TGTGCCACCAGGTCCGGACAGGGGGCTATCGAGCAGTACTTC,CATRSGQGAIEQYF
TRBJ2-5,NA,TRBV7-2,NA,14,TGTGCCAGCAGCTTAGGGGGCTACGCGGGGACCCAGTACTTC,CASSLGGYAGTQYF
TRBJ1-1,NA,TRBV18,NA,15,TGTGCCAGCTCGCCCCGTTTAACCGGGTACACTGAAGCTTTCTTT,CASSPRLTGYTEAFF
TRBJ1-5,TRBD1,TRBV28,NA,12,TGTGCCACCCGACAGGGTAATCAGCCCCAGCATTTT,CATRQGNQPQHF
TRBJ1-4,NA,TRBV2,NA,15,TGTGCCAGCAGTGACCAGCGAGTATTTAATGAAAAACTGTTTTTT,CASSDQRVFNEKLFF
TRBJ2-1,NA,TRBV9,NA,15,TGTGCCAGCAGCCCAGAGGCTTCTGGACACAATGAGCAGTTCTTC,CASSPEASGHNEQFF
TRBJ2-5,NA,TRBV7-2,NA,15,TGTGCCAGCAGCTTAGTAGCCCCCCCCGGGGAGACCCAGTACTTC,CASSLVAPPGETQYF
TRBJ2-5,NA,TRBV7-8,once,13,TGTGCCAGCAGCTTGGGCATCGAAGAGACCCAGTACTTC,CASSLGIEETQYF